This TCR beta chain emerged from a study of blood T cells in healthy people across ages. Together with a sample-barcoded 5' primer, a J-beta primer mix was included in a second PCR lasting roughly 6 to 12 cycles. TCRdb re-analysed the 5' RACE reads in MiXCR, keeping a single row per CDR3 protein. The table includes fewer than 700,000 distinct CDR3 sequences, 40% to 55% detected once. CDR1 and CDR2 from the germline V gene are SGHTA and FQGNSA. CDR3 length: 16 residues. Deletions cut 2 bases from V and 0 bases from J, with 11 bases between. This clonotype has only a few counts. The receptor's source is an elderly man in good health. The sequenced material came from blood. The gene calls are TRBV7-2 and TRBJ2-4; no clear D. The CDR3 DNA follows: TGTGCCAGCAGCTTAATTTACGGTATAGCCAAAAACATTCAGTACTTC. Amino acids: CASSLIYGIAKNIQYF.